This T cell receptor beta chain was recovered during a study of cytomegalovirus exposure and HLA in healthy donors. The PCR employed 60 Vbeta primers together with 13 Jbeta primers. Only in-frame clones appear in the TCRdb table, and some are missing; sequencing was by immunoSEQ multiplex PCR. In the table there are 150,000 to 200,000 clones, 65% to 90% of which are singletons. Donors had nominal health at sampling but likely had unrecorded immune exposures. The length of the CDR3 is 13 residues. Germline CDR1 and CDR2: SGHDT and YYEEEE. The material sequenced was PBMCs. This sequence originates from a woman younger than 35 in good health and CMV-seronegative. The V gene is TRBV5-6, the J gene TRBJ2-5; D not certain. The better agreement between TRBJ2-7 and the DNA end casts doubt on the J call. The CDR3 DNA is TGTGCCAGCAGCCTCTATTCCATCTACGAGCAGTACTTC. Residues: CASSLYSIYEQYF.